A selection of T cell receptor beta chains follows, all from one sample in a study of blood T cell repertoires in COVID-19. Assay used: immunoSEQ multiplex PCR; TCRdb lists only in-frame clones, some missing. The sample holds approximately 220,000 clones, 70% to 85% seen once. The specimen was PBMCs or T cells enriched from blood (not recorded which). The receptor set was obtained from a woman aged 40 to 55 with acute COVID-19. Both conserved end residues are part of each CDR3. The D gene is left open where the match is weak. Some rows mark clone size as missing; the rest say once, few, many or name a class of expanded clone.

clone size	J gene	D gene	V gene	CDR3 length	CDR3 protein	CDR3 DNA
-	TRBJ1-1	-	TRBV5-5	12	CASNLGENAAFF	TGTGCCAGCAACCTGGGAGAAAACGCAGCTTTCTTT
-	TRBJ2-5	-	TRBV5-1	15	CASSLAAGRQETQYF	TGCGCCAGCAGCTTGGCCGCGGGGCGGCAAGAGACCCAGTACTTC
-	TRBJ2-7	-	TRBV6-6	14	CASIREEGSYEQYF	TGTGCCAGCATCCGGGAAGAGGGATCCTACGAGCAGTACTTC
-	TRBJ1-6	TRBD1	TRBV5-1	14	CASTPGQGGSPLHF	TGCGCCAGCACTCCCGGACAGGGGGGTTCACCCCTCCACTTT
-	TRBJ1-5	-	TRBV9	15	CASSAGGLSNQPQHF	TGTGCCAGCAGCGCTGGTGGGCTTAGCAATCAGCCCCAGCATTTT
-	TRBJ2-3	TRBD1	TRBV30	13	CAWGGQGSDTQYF	TGTGCCTGGGGGGGACAGGGGTCAGATACGCAGTATTTT
-	TRBJ1-2	TRBD1	TRBV6-1	17	CASSGPGTGTVGYGYTF	TGTGCCAGCAGTGGTCCCGGGACAGGGACCGTTGGCTATGGCTACACCTTC
few	TRBJ1-5	TRBD1	TRBV6-5	15	CASSYSIQGAQPQHF	TGTGCCAGCAGTTACTCGATACAGGGGGCTCAGCCCCAGCATTTT
once	TRBJ2-1	-	TRBV5-8	14	CASSLDLDHNEQFF	TGTGCCAGCAGCTTGGATCTAGACCACAATGAGCAGTTCTTC
few	TRBJ1-5	-	TRBV30	14	CAWSHTGSGQPQHF	TGTGCCTGGAGTCATACGGGGAGCGGGCAGCCCCAGCATTTT
few	TRBJ1-4	-	TRBV19	13	CASRQGRGEKLFF	TGTGCCAGTAGACAGGGTAGGGGAGAAAAACTGTTTTTT
once	TRBJ1-5	-	TRBV24-1	17	CATSDSGTPYSNQPQHF	TGTGCCACCAGTGATTCCGGGACACCGTATAGCAATCAGCCCCAGCATTTT
-	TRBJ1-2	-	TRBV19	13	CASSIAPLGGYTF	TGTGCCAGTAGTATAGCCCCTCTCGGTGGCTACACCTTC
-	TRBJ2-2	-	TRBV10-3	14	CAISDRGNTGELFF	TGTGCCATCAGTGATCGCGGGAACACCGGGGAGCTGTTTTTT
-	TRBJ2-7	TRBD1	TRBV28	12	CASTGQVYEQYF	TGTGCCAGCACGGGACAGGTCTACGAGCAGTACTTC
-	TRBJ2-7	-	TRBV27	14	CASCELPCRFEQYF	TGTGCCAGCTGCGAGCTACCTTGTCGTTTCGAGCAGTACTTC
once	TRBJ2-2	TRBD1	TRBV19	15	CASSWTGGITGELFF	TGTGCCAGTAGTTGGACAGGGGGCATCACCGGGGAGCTGTTTTTT
-	TRBJ2-1	TRBD2	TRBV20-1	12	CSASWTSREQFF	TGCAGTGCTAGTTGGACTAGCAGGGAGCAGTTCTTC
-	TRBJ2-3	TRBD2	TRBV5-1	18	CASSQRRGLAGGPDTQYF	TGCGCCAGCAGCCAAAGAAGGGGACTAGCGGGAGGGCCAGATACGCAGTATTTT
once	TRBJ1-1	-	TRBV25-1	15	CAIEGSGSPTTEAFF	TGTGCCATCGAGGGCAGTGGAAGCCCTACCACTGAAGCTTTCTTT
-	TRBJ2-7	-	TRBV28	12	CASYIPGYEQYF	TGTGCCAGCTACATTCCGGGCTACGAGCAGTACTTC
once	TRBJ1-1	-	TRBV5-4	16	CASSFPGTPSNTEAFF	TGTGCCAGCAGCTTTCCCGGGACACCGAGTAACACTGAAGCTTTCTTT
-	TRBJ2-3	TRBD1	TRBV3-1/TRBV3-2	14	CASSPGTGRNTQYF	TGTGCCAGCAGCCCCGGGACAGGGAGAAATACGCAGTATTTT
once	TRBJ1-1	-	TRBV30	13	CAWSTGHLQGAFF	TGTGCCTGGAGTACAGGACACCTTCAGGGAGCTTTCTTT
-	TRBJ1-1	-	TRBV3-1/TRBV3-2	13	CASSLEGDTEAFF	TGTGCCAGCAGCTTAGAGGGGGACACTGAAGCTTTCTTT
-	TRBJ2-7	-	TRBV5-6	15	CASSFRRGNSYEQYF	TGTGCCAGCAGCTTCCGGAGAGGGAACTCCTACGAGCAGTACTTC
-	TRBJ2-3	-	TRBV2	15	CASRTRITPTDTQYF	TGTGCCAGCAGGACTAGGATCACACCGACAGATACGCAGTATTTT
-	TRBJ2-2	-	TRBV11-2	14	CASSLDLYTGELFF	TGTGCCAGCAGCCTGGACTTATACACCGGGGAGCTGTTTTTT
-	TRBJ2-7	-	TRBV21-1	16	CASSPRGDYSPYEQYF	TGTGCCAGCAGCCCTCGAGGGGACTATAGTCCCTACGAGCAGTACTTC
-	TRBJ1-1	-	TRBV5-6	16	CASSRAAGNMNTEAFF	TGTGCCAGCAGCCGTGCAGCAGGCAACATGAACACTGAAGCTTTCTTT
-	TRBJ2-3	TRBD2	TRBV5-1	16	CASSLAGRAGTDTQYF	TGCGCCAGCAGCTTGGCCGGGAGGGCCGGCACAGATACGCAGTATTTT
-	TRBJ1-6	-	TRBV10-3	13	CAMAWTVNSPLHF	TGTGCCATGGCTTGGACAGTTAATTCACCCCTCCACTTT
-	TRBJ2-3	-	TRBV27	15	CASSALSPSTDTQYF	TGTGCCAGCAGTGCGCTTAGCCCCAGCACAGATACGCAGTATTTT
-	TRBJ2-2	-	TRBV19	14	CASTPRRRTGELFF	TGTGCCAGTACCCCCAGACGGAGAACCGGGGAGCTGTTTTTT
-	TRBJ2-7	TRBD2	TRBV2	12	CASRLADIEQYF	TGTGCCAGCAGACTAGCGGATATCGAGCAGTACTTC
-	TRBJ2-2	TRBD1	TRBV28	15	CASSLRTGGFGELFF	TGTGCCAGCAGTTTGCGGACAGGGGGCTTCGGGGAGCTGTTTTTT
-	TRBJ1-2	-	TRBV3-1/TRBV3-2	15	CASSQDTVYHYGYTF	TGTGCCAGCAGCCAAGATACGGTTTATCACTATGGCTACACCTTC